Each of the 20 T cell receptor beta chains below was sequenced from the same sample in a study of shared T cell receptors in the human thymus. Clones were read by immunoSEQ multiplex PCR, and TCRdb kept only the in-frame ones, dropping some. This sample carries 500,000 to 850,000 clones, 80% to 90% of them seen once, and the ten largest clones take roughly 0.0094%. The same sample was also studied in work on human thymus T cells.

The material sequenced was thymocytes. These receptors all stem from a boy in the first two years of life with a congenital heart defect.

In regard to this clone: At the DNA level, this CDR3 is encoded by other sequences in the same sample as well. The chain couples TRBV11-2 to TRBJ2-7; 11 bases map to TRBD2. There are 16 residues in the CDR3. Trimming cost V 0 bases and J 0 bases; bases outside gene matches: 1. The germline V gene encodes CDR1 SGHAT and CDR2 FQNNGV. Written as DNA, the CDR3 is TGTGCCAGCAGCTTAGACGGGACTAGCGGCTCCTACGAGCAGTACTTC. It codes for CASSLDGTSGSYEQYF.

The V call is TRBV13, the J call TRBJ2-1; D ambiguous. The germline V gene has CDR1 PRHDT and CDR2 FYEKMQ (reference sequence). V shed 5 bases and J shed 7 bases, with 6 bases lying between them. The CDR3 loop spans 11 amino acids. The chain's CDR3 is CASSLTNEQFF. For the CDR3, the DNA is TGTGCCAGCAGCCTCACTAATGAGCAGTTCTTC. The full variable domain, in which reference TRBV13 and TRBJ2-1 provide the parts outside the CDR3, is AAGVIQSPRHLIKEKRETATLKCYPIPRHDTVYWYQQGPGQDPQFLISFYEKMQSDKGSIPDRFSAQQFSDYHSELNMSSLELGDSALYFCASSLTNEQFFGPGTRLTVL.

The chain recombines TRBV7-2 with TRBJ2-5; D perhaps matches TRBD2 (5 bases). This CDR3 is built from 15 residues. Per germline, CDR1 SGHTA and CDR2 FQGNSA. The V end was cut by 6 bases, the J end by 3 bases, with 17 bases between. In DNA form, the CDR3 reads TGTGCCAGCAGAGGAGGTAACGGTCGGGAAGAGACCCAGTACTTC. Residues: CASRGGNGREETQYF.

The V and J genes are TRBV30 and TRBJ2-1, with 7 positions matching TRBD2. CDR1 is GTSNPN, CDR2 SVGIG, per germline (reference sequence). V trimming: 0 bases; J trimming: 5 bases; junction bases outside the gene matches: 10. This CDR3 is built from 16 residues. CDR3 DNA sequence: TGTGCCTGGAGTGTACCTAGGACTAGTCCTGACAATGAGCAGTTCTTC. Translation gives CAWSVPRTSPDNEQFF.

This sequence joins TRBV7-9 and TRBJ2-1; TRBD2 aligns across 13 bases. Germline V gene lookup returns CDR1 SEHNR and CDR2 FQNEAQ (reference sequence). Unmatched junction bases numbered 4, after V lost 1 base and J lost 4 bases. The CDR3 is 17 amino acids. The CDR3, as DNA: TGTGCCAGCAGCTTAGGTGAGGGACTAGCGGGGTACAATGAGCAGTTCTTC. Translation gives CASSLGEGLAGYNEQFF.

The chain combines TRBV7-2 with TRBJ2-5; D possibly corresponds to TRBD1 (5 bases). Looked up from germline, CDR1 is SGHTA and CDR2 is FQGNSA. CDR3 length equals 15 residues. V was pared by 0 bases and J by 5 bases, with 13 bases between. CDR3 sequence reads: CASSLAVRAWETQYF. CDR3 in DNA: TGTGCCAGCAGCTTAGCGGTCAGGGCCTGGGAGACCCAGTACTTC.

This sequence joins TRBV7-2 and TRBJ2-7; tentative D call: TRBD2 (5 bases). This CDR3 spans 15 amino acids. Germline-derived CDR1 and CDR2 are SGHTA and FQGNSA. The V and J ends lost 5 bases and 1 base respectively, with 15 bases between them. CDR3 residues: CASSISPEGSYEQYF. CDR3 coding DNA: TGTGCCAGCAGCATCTCACCCGAGGGTTCCTACGAGCAGTACTTC.

The chain couples TRBV28 to TRBJ2-5; tentative D call: TRBD1 (9 bases). Germline assignment: CDR1 MDHEN and CDR2 SYDVKM. CDR3 length equals 18 residues. Trimming removed 4 bases at V and 3 bases at J, with 24 bases between. As DNA, the CDR3 is TGTGCCAGCAGTTCGCCGGGACAGGGTGCCGGGGGGGAAGAGACCCAGTACTTC. Translated: CASSSPGQGAGGEETQYF.

This clone was recorded only once. This sequence joins TRBV19 and TRBJ2-5; 11 positions match TRBD1. J was trimmed by 5 bases and V by 3 bases; bases with no gene match: 11. This CDR3 has 17 amino acids. Germline CDR1 and CDR2: LNHDA and SQIVND (reference sequence). CDR3: CASSISGTGGSGETQYF. The CDR3 DNA is TGTGCCAGTAGTATTTCCGGGACAGGGGGATCGGGGGAGACCCAGTACTTC.

The chain has TRBV5-5 and TRBJ1-2, with D tentatively TRBD1 (6 bases). The V end lost 4 bases, the J end lost 4 bases, and 20 bases lay between the germline ends. This CDR3 has 16 residues. Germline V gene data show CDR1 as SGHKS and CDR2 as YYEKEE (reference sequence). CDR3: CASSLKLQGCGYGYTF. In DNA, the CDR3 is TGTGCCAGCAGCCTGAAGCTACAGGGATGTGGCTATGGCTACACCTTC. Variable domain in full (rest from reference TRBV5-5 and TRBJ1-2): DAGVTQSPTHLIKTRGQQVTLRCSPISGHKSVSWYQQVLGQGPQFIFQYYEKEERGRGNFPDRFSARQFPNYSSELNVNALLLGDSALYLCASSLKLQGCGYGYTFGSGTRLTVV.

The J gene is TRBJ1-2, the V gene TRBV6-6; TRBD1 might be the D (6 bases). V dropped 6 bases and J dropped 4 bases, with 15 bases sitting between them. CDR3 length: 14 amino acids. The V gene's germline CDR1 is MNHNY and CDR2 SVGAGI (reference sequence). The CDR3 reads CASSPRTAPYGYTF. The DNA for the CDR3 is TGTGCCAGCAGCCCAAGGACAGCGCCCTATGGCTACACCTTC.

V gene TRBV9 combines with J gene TRBJ2-5, with a weak D call TRBD2 (6 bases). The V end was cut by 7 bases, the J end by 4 bases, with 11 bases between. Germline loops: CDR1 SGDLS, CDR2 YYNGEE. The CDR3 is 12 amino acids. The CDR3 is CASGGRGETQYF. In DNA, the CDR3 is TGTGCCAGCGGAGGGCGGGGAGAGACCCAGTACTTC.

The J gene is TRBJ2-2, the V gene TRBV30; 11 bases map to TRBD2. Germline V lookup: CDR1 GTSNPN, CDR2 SVGIG (reference sequence). V lost 0 bases and J lost 4; bases outside the gene matches: 7. This CDR3 spans 17 amino acids. The CDR3 DNA is TGTGCCTGGAGTGTCCGACTAGCGGGACAAGGCACCGGGGAGCTGTTTTTT. This gives the protein CAWSVRLAGQGTGELFF.

The chain carries TRBV7-9 and TRBJ2-6; a weak D match, TRBD1 (5 bases). The germline CDR1 and CDR2 sequences are SEHNR and FQNEAQ (reference sequence). V gave up 3 bases and J gave up 0 bases, with 6 bases separating them. This CDR3 is built from 15 residues. The DNA of the CDR3 is TGTGCCAGCAGCTTGGACATCTCTGGGGCCAACGTCCTGACTTTC. Amino acid sequence: CASSLDISGANVLTF.

The V call is TRBV10-3, the J call TRBJ1-2, with TRBD1 as a possible D gene (5 bases). The length of the CDR3 is 16 residues. Germline-derived CDR1 and CDR2 are ENHRY and SYGVKD. Trimming removed 4 bases from V and 2 bases from J, with 17 bases in between. In nucleotides, the CDR3 is TGTGCCATCAGTGGCGGGACCTCGAAGGGGAACTATGGCTACACCTTC. This sequence encodes CAISGGTSKGNYGYTF.

V and J are TRBV30 and TRBJ2-1; 8 bases are a match to TRBD2. The CDR3 has 16 residues. Per germline, CDR1 GTSNPN and CDR2 SVGIG (reference sequence). Germline trimming cut 2 bases from V and 3 bases from J; bases unmatched to any gene: 9. CDR3 sequence: CAWSSKRETYYNEQFF. For the CDR3, the DNA is TGTGCCTGGAGTTCTAAGCGGGAGACCTACTACAATGAGCAGTTCTTC.

The chain combines TRBV9 with TRBJ1-1; D possibly corresponds to TRBD1 (6 bases). The CDR3 runs to 15 residues. Germline lookup yields CDR1 SGDLS and CDR2 YYNGEE. V was cut by 4 bases and J by 1 base, with 14 bases left in between. The CDR3 nucleotides read TGTGCCAGCAGCCAAGGGGGTTTTCCGAACACTGAAGCTTTCTTT. This sequence encodes CASSQGGFPNTEAFF. The full variable domain, with the rest looked up from reference TRBV9 and TRBJ1-1, is DSGVTQTPKHLITATGQRVTLRCSPRSGDLSVYWYQQSLDQGLQFLIQYYNGEERAKGNILERFSAQQFPDLHSELNLSSLELGDSALYFCASSQGGFPNTEAFFGQGTRLTVV.

This chain links TRBV11-1 with TRBJ2-7, with D possibly matching TRBD2 (5 bases). Trimming stripped 5 bases from V and 2 bases from J, with 7 bases between. The CDR3 covers 12 residues. Germline CDR1 SGHAT, CDR2 FQDESV (reference sequence). CDR3 loop: CASSPGAYEQYF. The DNA for the CDR3 is TGTGCCAGCAGCCCCGGGGCCTACGAGCAGTACTTC.

This clone occurred once. The chain is built from TRBV4-2 and TRBJ2-3; D uncertain. This CDR3 is 14 amino acids long. Trimming removed 0 bases from V and 3 bases from J, with 7 bases in between. The germline V gene has CDR1 LGHNA and CDR2 YNFKEQ. DNA for the CDR3: TGTGCCAGCAGCCAAGACCTTCGGACAGATACGCAGTATTTT. The encoded protein is CASSQDLRTDTQYF.

The V and J genes are TRBV2 and TRBJ2-5; D is unresolved. CDR3 length: 13 residues. Germline lookup yields CDR1 SNHLY and CDR2 FYNNEI. V was clipped by 0 bases and J by 5 bases, with 7 bases between them. The CDR3 loop is CASSEAHRETQYF. Here the CDR3 DNA reads TGTGCCAGCAGTGAAGCGCATCGGGAGACCCAGTACTTC.